This entry describes one T cell receptor beta chain. The antigen remains unidentified. Method: immunoSEQ multiplex PCR; TCRdb's copy keeps in-frame clones and lacks some. Found here are 200,000 or so clones, around four fifths of them singletons; the top ten hold 5.5% to 6.5%. This record belongs to a study of cytomegalovirus exposure and HLA in healthy donors. CDR1 and CDR2 (germline): MNHNS, SASEGT. V lost 1 base, J lost 1 base, and 9 bases lay in between. The CDR3 contains 15 residues. General observations from the study: Reports credit the classifier with highly specific, highly sensitive diagnosis of cytomegalovirus status. The study designated fewer than 200 TCR beta chains cytomegalovirus-associated.

Sequencing used PBMCs. The chain employs TRBV6-1 and TRBJ2-3, with D unresolved. This receptor was taken from a woman aged 18 to 35 in good health and CMV-seronegative. For the CDR3, the DNA is TGTGCCAGCAGTGAAGGGCTACCTGGCACAGATACGCAGTATTTT. The encoded protein is CASSEGLPGTDTQYF.